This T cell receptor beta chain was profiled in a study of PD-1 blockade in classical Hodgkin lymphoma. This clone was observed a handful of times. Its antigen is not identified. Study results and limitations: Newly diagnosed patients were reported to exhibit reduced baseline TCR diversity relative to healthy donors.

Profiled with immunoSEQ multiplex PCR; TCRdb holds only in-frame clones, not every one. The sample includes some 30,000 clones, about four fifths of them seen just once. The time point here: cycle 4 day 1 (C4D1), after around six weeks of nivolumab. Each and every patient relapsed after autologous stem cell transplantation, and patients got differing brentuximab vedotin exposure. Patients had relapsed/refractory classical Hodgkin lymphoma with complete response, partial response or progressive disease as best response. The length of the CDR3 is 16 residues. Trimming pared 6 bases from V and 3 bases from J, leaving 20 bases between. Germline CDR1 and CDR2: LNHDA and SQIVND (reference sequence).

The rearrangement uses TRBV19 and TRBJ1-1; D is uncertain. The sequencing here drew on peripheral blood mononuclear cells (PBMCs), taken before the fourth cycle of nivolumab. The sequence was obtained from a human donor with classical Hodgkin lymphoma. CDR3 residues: CASRRKFNLVDTEAFF. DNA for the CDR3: TGTGCCAGTAGGAGGAAGTTTAATTTAGTGGACACTGAAGCTTTCTTT.